The next 5 T cell receptor beta chains were all read from a single sample in a study of cytomegalovirus exposure and HLA in healthy donors. PCR was performed using 60 Vbeta and 13 Jbeta primers. The protocol was immunoSEQ multiplex PCR, while the TCRdb copy is restricted to in-frame clones and leaves out a portion. The table shows approximately 140,000 clones, with roughly 81% occurring only once. Sequencing used PBMCs. Receptors originate from a female donor in good health and CMV-seronegative.

V gene TRBV11-2 combines with J gene TRBJ2-5; the match to TRBD2 covers 12 bases. This CDR3 has 16 residues. With V trimmed by 1 base and J by 4 bases, 4 bases remained unmatched. Germline V gene lookup returns CDR1 SGHAT and CDR2 FQNNGV. The CDR3 nucleotides read TGTGCCAGCAGCTTAGGCCTAGCGGGAGGGATAGAGACCCAGTACTTC. This sequence encodes CASSLGLAGGIETQYF.

The CDR3 nucleotides read TGTGCCAGCAGCTGGGGGGAAGGGGTGGGCACTGAAGCTTTCTTT. It yields the protein CASSWGEGVGTEAFF. The rearrangement links TRBV5-4 to TRBJ1-1; D is perhaps TRBD1 (5 bases). Germline values: CDR1 SGHNT, CDR2 YYREEE (reference sequence). Trimming cost V 3 bases and J 4 bases, with 16 bases left between them. CDR3 length: 15 residues. The full variable domain, completed using reference TRBV5-4 and TRBJ1-1, is ETGVTQSPTHLIKTRGQQVTLRCSSQSGHNTVSWYQQALGQGPQFIFQYYREEENGRGNFPPRFSGLQFPNYSSELNVNALELDDSALYLCASSWGEGVGTEAFFGQGTRLTVV.

The J gene is TRBJ2-7, the V gene TRBV29-1; TRBD1 matches at 7 bases. The CDR3 covers 17 residues. V gave up 4 bases and J gave up 1 base; unmatched junction bases: 16. Germline-derived CDR1 and CDR2 are SQVTM and ANQGSEA. The CDR3 region has the DNA TGCAGCGTTGCAGGGTCTGTAGGACAGGAGGTGTCCTACGAGCAGTACTTC. Residues: CSVAGSVGQEVSYEQYF.

There are a few counts of this clone. This sequence joins TRBV2 and TRBJ1-5; perhaps TRBD1 as D (5 bases). V shed 1 base and J shed 5 bases, with 9 bases lying between them. This CDR3 is built from 14 residues. Germline CDR1 SNHLY, CDR2 FYNNEI. This CDR3 reads CASSEGQRDQPQHF. CDR3 sequence (DNA): TGTGCCAGCAGTGAAGGACAGAGAGATCAGCCCCAGCATTTT.

The chain combines TRBV29-1 with TRBJ2-2; TRBD1 aligns across 8 bases. Germline assignment: CDR1 SQVTM and CDR2 ANQGSEA. V shed 6 bases, J shed 3 bases, and the junction held 6 bases outside the gene matches. The CDR3 has 14 residues. This CDR3 reads CSVPGQGDTGELFF. The CDR3 region has the DNA TGCAGCGTCCCCGGACAGGGAGACACCGGGGAGCTGTTTTTT.